Below, 5 T cell receptor beta chains from the same sample are listed, as sequenced in a study of CD8 T cells in Susac syndrome. When the RNA was reverse transcribed, random hexamers were used with an input of 0.5 to 1 ug. TCRdb re-called the immunoSEQ multiplex PCR reads with MiXCR, one entry per CDR3 protein. The table lists some 130,000 distinct CDR3 sequences, 80% to 85% of them singletons. The sequenced sample consisted of CD8+ T cells from PBMCs. Receptor source: a human donor with multiple sclerosis.

The chain uses TRBV2 and TRBJ1-1; the D is unclear. CDR3 size: 15 residues. Germline V gene data show CDR1 as SNHLY and CDR2 as FYNNEI. The V gene lost 2 bases and the J gene lost 0 bases, with 10 bases spanning the gap. The CDR3, as DNA: TGTGCCAGCAGTGAATATAGAGACCTGAACACTGAAGCTTTCTTT. Translation gives CASSEYRDLNTEAFF. Together with reference TRBV2 and TRBJ1-1, the CDR3 gives the full variable domain: EPEVTQTPSHQVTQMGQEVILRCVPISNHLYFYWYRQILGQKVEFLVSFYNNEISEKSEIFDDQFSVERPDGSNFTLKIRSTKLEDSAMYFCASSEYRDLNTEAFFGQGTRLTVV.

The chain has TRBV27 and TRBJ1-5; D call uncertain. CDR1 and CDR2 (germline): MNHEY, SMNVEV (reference sequence). The CDR3 is 14 amino acids. Deletions cut 9 bases from V and 3 bases from J, with 15 bases between. This chain's CDR3 is CASGESGNNQPQHF. The CDR3 bases are TGTGCCAGTGGTGAGAGCGGCAACAATCAGCCCCAGCATTTT.

Of note for this clonotype: The germline gene is not matched at one end of the junction; a read error may be the cause. The rearrangement links TRBV6-1 to TRBJ2-2; TRBD2 might be the D (5 bases). The V gene's germline CDR1 is MNHNS and CDR2 SASEGT. The CDR3 is 12 residues long. DNA for the CDR3: TGTGCCAGCAGTGACGGCACCGGGGAGCTGGTTTTT. As protein: CASSDGTGELVF.

This clonotype was counted a few times. CDR3 nucleotides: TGCGCCAGCAGCCAAGAGCCTGGAGGGCTGAATTCACCCCTCCACTTT. It encodes CASSQEPGGLNSPLHF. V and J are TRBV4-1 and TRBJ1-6; D unresolved. This CDR3 has 16 residues. V lost 0 bases and J 7 bases, leaving 13 bases between the germline ends. Germline CDR1 MGHRA, CDR2 YSYEKL.

The chain uses TRBV28 and TRBJ1-4; D is perhaps TRBD1 (6 bases). Germline V lookup: CDR1 MDHEN, CDR2 SYDVKM. This CDR3 comprises 15 residues. V lost 3 bases and J lost 5, with 13 bases in between. The CDR3 sequence is CASSLFDRFNEKLFF. Written as DNA, the CDR3 is TGTGCCAGCAGTTTGTTCGACAGGTTCAATGAAAAACTGTTTTTT.